Below are 24 T cell receptor beta chains sequenced from a single sample in a study of blood T cells in healthy people across ages. Sample-barcoded 5' priming and a J-beta primer mix drove a second PCR of about 6 to 11 cycles. TCRdb recomputed calls from the 5' RACE reads with MiXCR, one row per CDR3 protein. The sample holds 800,000 to 900,000 distinct CDR3 sequences, around 62% seen once. The sample consisted of blood. The receptor source for this set is a man aged 25 to 40 in good health.

This clonotype was seen just once. The genes are TRBV7-6 and TRBJ2-3; D gene ambiguous. V shed 0 bases and J shed 2 bases, with 12 bases lying between them. Germline V gene lookup returns CDR1 SGHVS and CDR2 FNYEAQ. The CDR3 totals 16 residues. The CDR3 protein is CASSLADRYLTDTQYF. The CDR3 coding sequence is TGTGCCAGCAGCTTAGCGGACCGGTACCTCACAGATACGCAGTATTTT.

The V and J genes are TRBV9 and TRBJ2-3; D is uncertain. V lost 0 bases and J lost 2, with 7 bases in between. The germline V gene has CDR1 SGDLS and CDR2 YYNGEE. The CDR3 runs 14 residues. The CDR3 sequence: CASSVGGFTDTQYF. CDR3 sequence (DNA): TGTGCCAGCAGCGTAGGCGGATTCACAGATACGCAGTATTTT.

As concerns this clonotype: An end of the junction differs from the germline gene, which may be a read error. The chain is built from TRBV15 and TRBJ2-4; D is undetermined. Germline-derived CDR1 and CDR2 are LNHNV and YYDKDF (reference sequence). The CDR3 has 13 amino acids. The CDR3 spells CTTSNIAKNIQYF. DNA for the CDR3: TGTACCACGAGTAACATAGCCAAAAACATTCAGTACTTC.

The V gene is TRBV12-3 or TRBV12-4, the J gene TRBJ2-7; TRBD1 agrees at 9 bases. The trim removed 3 bases at V and 3 bases at J, leaving 6 bases unmatched. The CDR3 contains 15 residues. The CDR3 loop is CASSFVGTGLYEQYF. The DNA of the CDR3 is TGTGCCAGCAGTTTCGTCGGGACAGGGCTCTACGAGCAGTACTTC.

The chain combines TRBV5-1 with TRBJ2-6, with D uncertain. In germline, CDR1 is SGHRS, CDR2 YFSETQ. Trimming left V 0 bases short and J 13 bases short, with 11 bases between. The CDR3 runs to 13 residues. DNA for the CDR3: TGCGCCAGCAGCTTGGTACCGGCCTCAGTCCTGACTTTC. This gives the protein CASSLVPASVLTF.

This sequence joins TRBV4-3 and TRBJ2-5; 10 nucleotides align to TRBD2. The DNA matches TRBJ2-7 better at its end, which makes the J call doubtful. CDR1 LGHNA and CDR2 YSLEER come from the germline V gene. The CDR3 runs to 15 residues. The CDR3, as DNA: TGCGCCAGCAGCCGAGAAATAGCGGGGGGTTACGAGCAGTACTTC. This encodes CASSREIAGGYEQYF.

The chain links TRBV12-3 or TRBV12-4 to TRBJ2-7; TRBD2 aligns across 12 bases. CDR3 length equals 15 residues. The V and J ends lost 5 bases and 7 bases, in that order; junction bases with no gene match: 9. The chain's CDR3 is CASSPWTSGVGEQYF. For the CDR3, the DNA is TGTGCCAGCAGTCCTTGGACTAGCGGGGTCGGAGAGCAGTACTTC.

The chain is built from TRBV6-6 and TRBJ2-5; 13 nucleotides match TRBD2. Germline V gene sequence: CDR1 MNHNY, CDR2 SVGAGI (reference sequence). The CDR3 length is 15 residues. J gave up 12 bases and V 4 bases, and 11 bases lay outside the gene matches. CDR3 protein: CASSFRLAGGTSEYF. The DNA for the CDR3 is TGTGCCAGCAGTTTCCGACTAGCGGGGGGCACGTCAGAGTACTTC.

Comment on this clonotype: A much larger clone is a single base away; this may be a read error. The CDR3 nucleotides read TGTGCCAGCGGCTTAGGAGATGCCGGGGGCGGAAACATTCAGTACTTC. As protein: CASGLGDAGGGNIQYF. The chain recombines TRBV11-3 with TRBJ2-4, with D perhaps being TRBD1 or TRBD2 (6 bases each). CDR3 length: 16 amino acids. Germline V gene sequence: CDR1 SGHNT, CDR2 YENEEA.

This clonotype has a handful of counts. This sequence joins TRBV3-1 and TRBJ2-3; TRBD2 matches at 11 bases. The CDR3 sequence is 14 residues long. The V gene end was trimmed by 1 base and the J gene end by 6 bases; junction bases not matched to a gene: 0. Germline V lookup: CDR1 LGHDT, CDR2 YNNKEL (reference sequence). The chain's CDR3 is CASSQVAGGDTQYF. As DNA, the CDR3 is TGTGCCAGCAGCCAAGTAGCGGGGGGGGATACGCAGTATTTT.

The chain has TRBV18 and TRBJ2-3; D perhaps matches TRBD1 (6 bases). This CDR3 is 14 amino acids long. Trimming removed 5 bases from V and 4 bases from J, with 13 bases in between. Germline assignment: CDR1 KGHSH and CDR2 LQKENI. In DNA form, the CDR3 reads TGTGCCAGCTCAACGAGGGGGAGCGCAGATACGCAGTATTTT. Protein: CASSTRGSADTQYF.

The chain has TRBV5-5 and TRBJ2-7; 9 bases are a match to TRBD1. The germline gives CDR1 SGHKS, CDR2 YYEKEE (reference sequence). The V and J ends lost 0 bases and 3 bases, in that order; junction bases with no gene match: 4. The CDR3 has 15 residues. The DNA of the CDR3 is TGTGCCAGCAGCTTGGTGGGGGACAGGGACTACGAGCAGTACTTC. Protein sequence: CASSLVGDRDYEQYF.

This clonotype has more than one count but fewer than ten. This rearrangement joins TRBV5-5 to TRBJ2-1; D gene ambiguous. This CDR3 is built from 15 residues. V was cut by 0 bases and J by 3 bases, with 10 bases left in between. CDR1 SGHKS and CDR2 YYEKEE come from the germline V gene (reference sequence). The CDR3: CASSLEAVYYNEQFF. In DNA form, the CDR3 reads TGTGCCAGCAGCTTGGAGGCAGTTTACTACAATGAGCAGTTCTTC.

J is TRBJ1-5 and V is TRBV4-3; the D is unclear. Germline V gene sequence: CDR1 LGHNA, CDR2 YSLEER. Trimming took off 1 base at V and 1 base at J, with 8 bases between the two ends. CDR3 length: 15 residues. This chain's CDR3 is CASSQGRSSNQPQHF. CDR3 nucleotides: TGCGCCAGCAGCCAAGGGAGGTCGAGCAATCAGCCCCAGCATTTT.

The chain combines TRBV5-6 with TRBJ2-7; a possible D gene is TRBD1 (6 bases). CDR3 length equals 16 residues. Germline-derived CDR1 and CDR2 are SGHDT and YYEEEE. V was trimmed by 3 bases and J by 0 bases, leaving 16 bases between them. The chain's CDR3 is CASSWGPTGLSYEQYF. The CDR3 coding sequence is TGTGCCAGCAGCTGGGGACCGACAGGCCTCTCCTACGAGCAGTACTTC.

This clonotype was observed a few times. The rearrangement uses TRBV7-2 and TRBJ2-7, with D perhaps assigned TRBD1 or TRBD2 (5 bases each). V gave up 6 bases and J gave up 1 base, with 16 bases separating them. The CDR3 sequence is 15 residues long. The germline V gene has CDR1 SGHTA and CDR2 FQGNSA. The CDR3 spells CASREASTASYEQYF. CDR3 sequence (DNA): TGTGCCAGCAGGGAGGCATCGACAGCTTCCTACGAGCAGTACTTC.

The chain employs TRBV28 and TRBJ1-6; D may be TRBD1 (6 bases). The CDR3 is made up of 15 amino acids. V gave up 7 bases and J gave up 5 bases, with 15 bases separating them. Per germline, CDR1 MDHEN and CDR2 SYDVKM. The CDR3 region is CASNYQGTNNSPLHF. DNA for the CDR3: TGTGCCAGCAACTATCAGGGGACCAATAATTCACCCCTCCACTTT.

The CDR3 is CASSLPGTRGKHGYTF. For the CDR3, the DNA is TGTGCCAGCAGTCTTCCCGGGACTCGGGGGAAACATGGCTACACCTTC. The chain uses TRBV28 and TRBJ1-2; maybe TRBD1 (5 bases). This CDR3 spans 16 amino acids. Germline lookup yields CDR1 MDHEN and CDR2 SYDVKM. Trimming left V 5 bases short and J 6 bases short, with 22 bases between.

V gene TRBV10-3 combines with J gene TRBJ2-3, with 7 bases fitting TRBD1. Per the germline V gene, CDR1 is ENHRY and CDR2 is SYGVKD. The CDR3 consists of 12 residues. V lost 2 bases and J lost 9; bases outside the gene matches: 2. This CDR3 is CAISERGPTQYF. The CDR3 DNA follows: TGTGCCATCAGTGAGAGGGGGCCCACGCAGTATTTT.

Turning to this clonotype: A junction end diverges from the germline sequence, so it may reflect a read error. The V call is TRBV6-6, the J call TRBJ2-5, with D possibly TRBD1 on 6 matching bases. TRBJ2-7 matches the DNA end more closely, so the J call is doubtful. The CDR3 totals 16 residues. Germline lookup yields CDR1 MNHNY and CDR2 SVGAGI (reference sequence). The CDR3 bases are TGTACCAGCAGTTACTCGACCAGGGGCGTTGGTTACGAGCAGTACTTC. It is translated as CTSSYSTRGVGYEQYF.

The V gene is TRBV11-2, the J gene TRBJ2-3, with 8 bases fitting TRBD1. After removal of 0 bases from V and 2 bases from J, the junction contained 7 bases not matched to a gene. Germline CDR1 reads SGHAT; CDR2 reads FQNNGV. The CDR3 spans 17 residues. Here the CDR3 DNA reads TGTGCCAGCAGCTTAGATCTGCGCAGGGGGCCCACAGATACGCAGTATTTT. Translating gives CASSLDLRRGPTDTQYF.

This clonotype came up a few times. The DNA of the CDR3 is TGTGCCAGCTCTTACCCCGGGACAGGGGCATCTGGCTACACCTTC. Amino acid sequence: CASSYPGTGASGYTF. The chain recombines TRBV4-2 with TRBJ1-2; 10 bases are a match to TRBD1. The CDR3 runs to 15 residues. Trimming at V came to 8 bases and at J to 7 bases, leaving 13 bases not matched to a gene. Germline loops: CDR1 LGHNA, CDR2 YNFKEQ.

The rearrangement uses TRBV12-3 or TRBV12-4 and TRBJ2-1; D remains ambiguous. Trimming took 2 bases from V and 0 from J, leaving 14 bases between them. The CDR3 totals 17 residues. Here the CDR3 reads CASSLRTDPSSYNEQFF. In DNA, the CDR3 is TGTGCCAGCAGTTTACGGACGGACCCTAGCTCCTACAATGAGCAGTTCTTC.

The chain uses TRBV5-1 and TRBJ2-2; a weak D match, TRBD1 (5 bases). Germline assignment: CDR1 SGHRS and CDR2 YFSETQ. The CDR3 sequence is 16 residues long. Between the trimmed V and J ends, which lost 1 base and 3 bases, there was a span of 13 bases. The CDR3 DNA is TGCGCCAGCAGCTTGTTGATAGGGGTGGACACCGGGGAGCTGTTTTTT. Protein: CASSLLIGVDTGELFF.